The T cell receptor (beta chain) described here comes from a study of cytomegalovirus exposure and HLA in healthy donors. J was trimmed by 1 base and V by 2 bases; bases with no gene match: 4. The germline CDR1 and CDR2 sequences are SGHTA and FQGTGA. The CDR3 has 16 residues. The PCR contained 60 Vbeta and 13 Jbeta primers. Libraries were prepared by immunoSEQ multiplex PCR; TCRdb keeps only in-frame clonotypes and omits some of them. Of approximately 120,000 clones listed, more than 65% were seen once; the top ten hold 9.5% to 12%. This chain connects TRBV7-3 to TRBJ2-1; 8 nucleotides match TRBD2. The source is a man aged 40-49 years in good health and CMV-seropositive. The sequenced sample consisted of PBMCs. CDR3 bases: TGTGCCAGCAGCTTATACAGCGGGGGTTCCTACAATGAGCAGTTCTTC. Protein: CASSLYSGGSYNEQFF. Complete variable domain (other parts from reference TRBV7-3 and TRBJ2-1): GAGVSQTPSNKVTEKGKYVELRCDPISGHTALYWYRQSLGQGPEFLIYFQGTGAADDSGLPNDRFFAVRPEGSVSTLKIQRTERGDSAVYLCASSLYSGGSYNEQFFGPGTRLTVL.